This T cell receptor beta chain was captured in a study of T-cell memory formation after mild COVID-19. Background on the study: Largely donor-specific TCR clusters were found.

The authors produced TCR alpha and TCR beta cDNA libraries with sample barcodes and UMIs by 5'RACE using constant-segment primers. TCRdb passed the 5' RACE reads through MiXCR, listing each CDR3 protein once. The sample shows under 550,000 distinct CDR3 sequences, more than 15% of them seen only once. Germline-derived CDR1 and CDR2 are SNHLY and FYNNEI. The J segment lost 5 bases and the V segment lost 1 base, leaving 5 bases of the junction unmatched. The CDR3 runs to 15 residues. Study results and caveats: Pre-infection memory already had some responding clones, implying cross-reactive memory joined.

With respect to this clonotype: What it binds is not known.

The chain recombines TRBV2 with TRBJ2-5; 9 nucleotides match TRBD2. Source material: PBMCs or a T cell subset sorted from them (not recorded which). This receptor was identified in a young man who had mild COVID-19 (a few samples of this study predate the infection). Cell type and time point are not known. The CDR3 DNA reads TGTGCCAGCAGTGAAGAGGCTAGCGGGGTGGAGACCCAGTACTTC. Translation gives CASSEEASGVETQYF.